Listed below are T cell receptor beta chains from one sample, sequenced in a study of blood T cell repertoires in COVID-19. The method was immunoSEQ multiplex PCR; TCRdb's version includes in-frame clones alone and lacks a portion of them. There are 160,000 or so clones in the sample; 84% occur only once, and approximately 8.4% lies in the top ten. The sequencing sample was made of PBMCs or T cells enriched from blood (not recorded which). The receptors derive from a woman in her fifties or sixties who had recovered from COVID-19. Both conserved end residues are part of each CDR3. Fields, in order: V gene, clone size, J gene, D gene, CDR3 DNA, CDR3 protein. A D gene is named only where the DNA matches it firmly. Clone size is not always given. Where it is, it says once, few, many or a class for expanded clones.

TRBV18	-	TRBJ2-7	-	TGTGCCAGCTCACCACAAACCGGGATCTCCTACGAGCAGTACTTC	CASSPQTGISYEQYF
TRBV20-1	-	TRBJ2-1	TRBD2	TGCAGTGCTAGTAACCCTTTCCAGACTAGCTTCGACAATGAGCAGTTCTTC	CSASNPFQTSFDNEQFF
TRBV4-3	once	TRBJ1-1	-	TGCGCCAGCAGCCTACTCCGGACAGTGAACACTGAAGCTTTCTTT	CASSLLRTVNTEAFF
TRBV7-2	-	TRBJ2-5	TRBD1	TGTGCCAGCAGCTTAGCCTCAACAGGGGTCCAAGAGACCCAGTACTTC	CASSLASTGVQETQYF
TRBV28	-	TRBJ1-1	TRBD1	TGTGCCAGCAGTTTGGGGACAGGGGGTCCCGAGGCTGAAGCTTTCTTT	CASSLGTGGPEAEAFF
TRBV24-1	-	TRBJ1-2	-	TGTGCCACCAGTACCCAGGGGAACTATGGCTACACCTTC	CATSTQGNYGYTF
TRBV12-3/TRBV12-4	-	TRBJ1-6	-	TGTGCCAGCACACCCAATTTTCGGTGGTCCCTCCACTTT	CASTPNFRWSLHF
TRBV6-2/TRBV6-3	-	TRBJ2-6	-	TGTGCCAGCAGCCCCGGTAGTGGAGGGCCGACTGGGGCCAACGTCCTGACTTTC	CASSPGSGGPTGANVLTF
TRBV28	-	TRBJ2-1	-	TGTGCCAGCAGATCTCCGGGAGACAATGAGCAGTTCTTC	CASRSPGDNEQFF
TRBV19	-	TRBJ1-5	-	TGTGCCAGTAGTCTCTCCTATCAGCCCCAGCATTTT	CASSLSYQPQHF
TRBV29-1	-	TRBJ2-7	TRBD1	TGCAGCGTTAAGGAACCGGGACAGAGCTACGAGCAGTACTTC	CSVKEPGQSYEQYF
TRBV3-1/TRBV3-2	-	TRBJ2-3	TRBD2	TGTGCCAGCAGCCGTCGACTAGCGGGGGACACAGATACGCAGTATTTT	CASSRRLAGDTDTQYF
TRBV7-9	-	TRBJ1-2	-	TGTGCCAGCAGCCCGTCGGGGGACTTTTATGGCTACACCTTC	CASSPSGDFYGYTF
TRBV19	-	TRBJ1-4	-	TGTGCCAGTAGTATGGGGGGATTGGGCGAAAAACTGTTTTTT	CASSMGGLGEKLFF
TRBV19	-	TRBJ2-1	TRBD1	TGTGCCAGTCTGGACAGGCTCCACAATGAGCAGTTCTTC	CASLDRLHNEQFF
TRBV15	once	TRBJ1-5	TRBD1	TGTGCCACCAGCAAGGGACAGGGAAGCAATCAGCCCCAGCATTTT	CATSKGQGSNQPQHF
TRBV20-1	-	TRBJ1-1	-	TGCAGTGCTAGTGCCGACACTTCGAACACTGAAGCTTTCTTT	CSASADTSNTEAFF
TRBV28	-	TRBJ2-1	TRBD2	TGTGCCAGCAGTTTAGATCTAGCGGGGGTTTACAATGAGCAGTTCTTC	CASSLDLAGVYNEQFF
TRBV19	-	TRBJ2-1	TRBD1	TGTGCCAGTAGTACGTACCGGGACAGCCGTCAATACAATGAGCAGTTCTTC	CASSTYRDSRQYNEQFF
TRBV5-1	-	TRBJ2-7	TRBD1	TGCGCCAGCAGCCCAATGGGACAGGGGAAAAACGAGCAGTACTTC	CASSPMGQGKNEQYF
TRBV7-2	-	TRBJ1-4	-	TGTGCCAGCAGCCTCTCCCGAGCGGCTAATGAAAAACTGTTTTTT	CASSLSRAANEKLFF
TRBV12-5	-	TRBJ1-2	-	TGTGCTAGTGCTTCGACTACCGGTGGCTACACCTTC	CASASTTGGYTF
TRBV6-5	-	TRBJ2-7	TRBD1	TGTGCCAGCAGTTCTAAGACAGGGGGCCCCTACGAGCAGTACTTC	CASSSKTGGPYEQYF
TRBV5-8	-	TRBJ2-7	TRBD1	TGTGCCAGCAGCGAAAGGACAGGGGGCAAAGTCAGCTACGAGCAGTACTTC	CASSERTGGKVSYEQYF
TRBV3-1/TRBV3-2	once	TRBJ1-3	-	TGTGCCAGCAGCCAAAACCCATTGAGCTCTGGAAACACCATATATTTT	CASSQNPLSSGNTIYF
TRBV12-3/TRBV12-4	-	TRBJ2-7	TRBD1	TGTGCCAGCAGTTGGACAGGGGGTTCCGAGCAGTACTTC	CASSWTGGSEQYF
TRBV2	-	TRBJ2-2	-	TGTGCCAGCAGAAAACCAGACATAGACACCGGGGAGCTGTTTTTT	CASRKPDIDTGELFF
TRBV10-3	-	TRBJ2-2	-	TGTGCCATCGGAAAAACGTCAGGGGCGAACACCGGGGAGCTGTTTTTT	CAIGKTSGANTGELFF